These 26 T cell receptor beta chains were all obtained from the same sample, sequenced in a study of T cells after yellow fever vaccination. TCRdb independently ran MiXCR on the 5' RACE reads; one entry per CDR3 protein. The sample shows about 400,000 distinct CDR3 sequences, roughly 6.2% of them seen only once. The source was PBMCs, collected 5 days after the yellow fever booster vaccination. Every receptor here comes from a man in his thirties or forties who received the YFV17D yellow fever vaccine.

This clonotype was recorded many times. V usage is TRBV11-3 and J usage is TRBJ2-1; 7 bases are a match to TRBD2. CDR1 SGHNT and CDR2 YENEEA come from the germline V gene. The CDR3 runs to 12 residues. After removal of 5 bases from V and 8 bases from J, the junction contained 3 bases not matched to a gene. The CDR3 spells CASSTGLDEQFF. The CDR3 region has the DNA TGTGCCAGCAGCACCGGACTAGATGAGCAGTTCTTC.

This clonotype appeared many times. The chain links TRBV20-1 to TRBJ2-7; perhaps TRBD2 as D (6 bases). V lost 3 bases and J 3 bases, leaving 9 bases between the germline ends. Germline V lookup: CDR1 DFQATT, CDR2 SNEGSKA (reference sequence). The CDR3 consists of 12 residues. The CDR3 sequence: CSASKAGYEQYF. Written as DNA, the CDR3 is TGCAGTGCTAGTAAAGCGGGCTACGAGCAGTACTTC.

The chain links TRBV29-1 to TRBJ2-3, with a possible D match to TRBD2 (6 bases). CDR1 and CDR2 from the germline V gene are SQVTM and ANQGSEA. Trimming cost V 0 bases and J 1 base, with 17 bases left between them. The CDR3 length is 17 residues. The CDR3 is CSVEDPTWIAGTDTQYF. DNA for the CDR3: TGCAGCGTTGAAGATCCTACCTGGATAGCGGGCACAGATACGCAGTATTTT.

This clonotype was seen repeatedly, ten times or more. Here the CDR3 reads CASSSDPRDRGGNIQYF. CDR3 sequence (DNA): TGTGCCAGCAGTTCCGACCCGAGGGACAGGGGAGGGAACATTCAGTACTTC. The chain joins TRBV6-5 to TRBJ2-4, with TRBD1 matching over 10 bases. Germline V gene data show CDR1 as MNHEY and CDR2 as SVGAGI. The CDR3 runs to 17 residues. J lost 7 bases, V lost 4 bases, and 13 bases had no gene match.

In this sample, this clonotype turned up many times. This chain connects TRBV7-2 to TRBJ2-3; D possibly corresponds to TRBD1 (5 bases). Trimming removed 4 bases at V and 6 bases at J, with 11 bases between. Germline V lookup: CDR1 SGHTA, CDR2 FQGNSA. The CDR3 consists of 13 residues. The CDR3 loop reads CASSSQGSDTQYF. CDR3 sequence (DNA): TGTGCCAGCAGCTCGCAGGGATCGGATACGCAGTATTTT.

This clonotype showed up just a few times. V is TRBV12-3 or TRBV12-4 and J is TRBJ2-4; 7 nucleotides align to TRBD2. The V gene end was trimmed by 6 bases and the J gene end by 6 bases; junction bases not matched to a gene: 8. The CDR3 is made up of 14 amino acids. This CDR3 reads CASSRAGIGNIQYF. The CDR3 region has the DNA TGTGCCAGCAGCCGAGCGGGAATTGGAAACATTCAGTACTTC.

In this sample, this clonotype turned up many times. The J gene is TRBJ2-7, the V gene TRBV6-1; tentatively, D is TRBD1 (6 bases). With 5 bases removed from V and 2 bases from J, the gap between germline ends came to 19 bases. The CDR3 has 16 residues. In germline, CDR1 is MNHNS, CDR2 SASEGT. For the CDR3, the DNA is TGTGCCAGCAGTCCAAGCCCCAGGACAGCTACCTACGAGCAGTACTTC. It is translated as CASSPSPRTATYEQYF.

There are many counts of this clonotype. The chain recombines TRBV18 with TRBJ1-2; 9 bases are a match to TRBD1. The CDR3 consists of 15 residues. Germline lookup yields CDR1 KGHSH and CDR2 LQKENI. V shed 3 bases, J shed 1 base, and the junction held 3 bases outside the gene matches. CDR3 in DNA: TGTGCCAGCTCACCGCGGACAGGGGATAACTATGGCTACACCTTC. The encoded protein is CASSPRTGDNYGYTF.

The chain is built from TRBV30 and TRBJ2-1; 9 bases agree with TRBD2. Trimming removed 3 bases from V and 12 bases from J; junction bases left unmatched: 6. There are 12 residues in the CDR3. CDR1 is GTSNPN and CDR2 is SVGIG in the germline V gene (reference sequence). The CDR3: CAWRTSGPRQFF. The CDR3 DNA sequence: TGTGCCTGGAGGACTAGCGGACCGAGGCAGTTCTTC.

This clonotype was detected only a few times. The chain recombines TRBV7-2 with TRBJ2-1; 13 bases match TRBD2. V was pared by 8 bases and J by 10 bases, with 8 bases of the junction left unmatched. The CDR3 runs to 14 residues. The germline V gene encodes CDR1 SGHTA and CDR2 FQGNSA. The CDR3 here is CASLPTSGRREQFF. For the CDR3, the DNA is TGTGCCAGCCTTCCGACTAGCGGGAGGAGGGAGCAGTTCTTC.

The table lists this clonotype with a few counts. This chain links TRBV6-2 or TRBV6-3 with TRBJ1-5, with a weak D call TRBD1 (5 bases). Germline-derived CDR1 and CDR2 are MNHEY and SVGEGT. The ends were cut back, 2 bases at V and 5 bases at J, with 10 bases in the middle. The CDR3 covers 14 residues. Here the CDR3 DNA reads TGTGCCAGCAGTTACCCGGAGGGGTATCAGCCCCAGCATTTT. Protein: CASSYPEGYQPQHF.

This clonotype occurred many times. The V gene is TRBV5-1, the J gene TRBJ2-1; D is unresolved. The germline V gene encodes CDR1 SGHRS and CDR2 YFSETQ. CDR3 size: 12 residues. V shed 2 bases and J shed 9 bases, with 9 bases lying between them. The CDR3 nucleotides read TGCGCCAGCAGCTTACTCGCTTCTGAGCAGTTCTTC. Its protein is CASSLLASEQFF.

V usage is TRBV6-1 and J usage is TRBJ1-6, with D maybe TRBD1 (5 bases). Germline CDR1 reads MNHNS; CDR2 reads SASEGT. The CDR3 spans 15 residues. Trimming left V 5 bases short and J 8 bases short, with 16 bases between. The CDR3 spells CASSPRGGKDSPLHF. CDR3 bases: TGTGCCAGCAGTCCCCGGGGGGGTAAGGATTCACCCCTCCACTTT.

The CDR3 sequence is CASQGQGFRTDTQYF. CDR3 DNA: TGTGCCAGTCAGGGACAGGGGTTTCGCACAGATACGCAGTATTTT. The V gene is TRBV19, the J gene TRBJ2-3, with 10 bases that match TRBD1. The CDR3 contains 15 residues. Germline trimming cut 8 bases from V and 1 base from J; bases unmatched to any gene: 6. Per germline, CDR1 LNHDA and CDR2 SQIVND (reference sequence).

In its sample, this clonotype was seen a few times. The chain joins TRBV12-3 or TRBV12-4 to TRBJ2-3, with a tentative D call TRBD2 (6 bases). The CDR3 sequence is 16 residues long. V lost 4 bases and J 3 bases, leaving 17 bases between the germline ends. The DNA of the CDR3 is TGTGCCAGCAGTTGGGGCCCGGGGGTTGGGACAGATACGCAGTATTTT. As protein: CASSWGPGVGTDTQYF.

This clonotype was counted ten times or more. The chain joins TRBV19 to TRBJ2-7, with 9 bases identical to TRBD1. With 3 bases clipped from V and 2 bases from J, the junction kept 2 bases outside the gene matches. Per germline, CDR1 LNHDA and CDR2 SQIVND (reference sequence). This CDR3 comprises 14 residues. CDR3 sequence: CASSIRTGAYEQYF. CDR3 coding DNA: TGTGCCAGTAGTATCCGGACAGGGGCCTACGAGCAGTACTTC. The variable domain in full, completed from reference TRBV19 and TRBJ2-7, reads DGGITQSPKYLFRKEGQNVTLSCEQNLNHDAMYWYRQDPGQGLRLIYYSQIVNDFQKGDIAEGYSVSREKKESFPLTVTSAQKNPTAFYLCASSIRTGAYEQYFGPGTRLTVT.

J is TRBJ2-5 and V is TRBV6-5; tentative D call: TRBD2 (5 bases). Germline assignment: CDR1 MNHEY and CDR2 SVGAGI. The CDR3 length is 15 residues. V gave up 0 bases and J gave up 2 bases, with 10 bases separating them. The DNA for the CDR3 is TGTGCCAGCAGTTACTCCTCCGGGGAGCAAGAGACCCAGTACTTC. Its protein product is CASSYSSGEQETQYF.

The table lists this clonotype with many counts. CDR3 bases: TGTGCCAGCAGCACACTAGCGGGAGGGCCGAATGAGCAGTTCTTC. This gives the protein CASSTLAGGPNEQFF. The chain uses TRBV7-2 and TRBJ2-1, with 13 nucleotides matching TRBD2. The CDR3 has 15 amino acids. The ends lost 5 bases at V and 7 bases at J; junction bases unmatched: 5. Per the germline V gene, CDR1 is SGHTA and CDR2 is FQGNSA.

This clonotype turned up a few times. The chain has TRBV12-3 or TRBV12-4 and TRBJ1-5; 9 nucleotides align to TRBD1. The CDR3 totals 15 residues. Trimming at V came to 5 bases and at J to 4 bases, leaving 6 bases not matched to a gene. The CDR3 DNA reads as TGTGCCAGCAGTATCTCCGGGACAGGGAATCAGCCCCAGCATTTT. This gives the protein CASSISGTGNQPQHF.

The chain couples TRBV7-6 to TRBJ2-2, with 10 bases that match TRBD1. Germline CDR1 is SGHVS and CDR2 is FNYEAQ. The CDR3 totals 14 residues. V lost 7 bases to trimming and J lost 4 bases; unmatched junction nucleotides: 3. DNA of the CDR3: TGTGCCAGCACCGGGACAGGGGTCACCGGGGAGCTGTTTTTT. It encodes CASTGTGVTGELFF.

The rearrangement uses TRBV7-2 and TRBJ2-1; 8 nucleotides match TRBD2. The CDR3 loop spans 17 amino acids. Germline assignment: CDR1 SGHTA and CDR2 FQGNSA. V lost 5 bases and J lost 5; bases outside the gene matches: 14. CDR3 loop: CASSALAVGRGDNEQFF. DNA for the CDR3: TGTGCCAGCAGCGCACTAGCGGTTGGGAGGGGGGACAATGAGCAGTTCTTC.

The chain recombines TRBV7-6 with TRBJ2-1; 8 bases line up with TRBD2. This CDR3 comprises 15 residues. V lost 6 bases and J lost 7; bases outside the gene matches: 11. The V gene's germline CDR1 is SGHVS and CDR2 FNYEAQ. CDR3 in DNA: TGTGCCAGCAGACCCCGGGAACTAGCGGTAAATGAGCAGTTCTTC. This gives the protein CASRPRELAVNEQFF.

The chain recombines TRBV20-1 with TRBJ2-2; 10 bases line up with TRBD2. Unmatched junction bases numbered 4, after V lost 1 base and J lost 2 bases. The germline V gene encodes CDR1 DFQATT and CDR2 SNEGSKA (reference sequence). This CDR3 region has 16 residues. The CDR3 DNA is TGCAGTGCTAGAGCTAGCGGGAGACCTAACACCGGGGAGCTGTTTTTT. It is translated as CSARASGRPNTGELFF.

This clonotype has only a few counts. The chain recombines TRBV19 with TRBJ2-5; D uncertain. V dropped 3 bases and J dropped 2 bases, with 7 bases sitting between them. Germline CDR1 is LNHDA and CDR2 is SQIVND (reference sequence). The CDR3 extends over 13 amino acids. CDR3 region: CASSMRRQETQYF. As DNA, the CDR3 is TGTGCCAGTAGTATGCGCAGACAAGAGACCCAGTACTTC.

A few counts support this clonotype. In DNA, the CDR3 is TGTGCCAGCCGAGACCTAGCGGGGTACAATGAGCAGTTCTTC. Encoded protein: CASRDLAGYNEQFF. The gene calls are TRBV28 and TRBJ2-1; 9 nucleotides align to TRBD2. The CDR3 sequence is 14 residues long. With 8 bases clipped from V and 4 bases from J, the junction kept 6 bases outside the gene matches. The germline gives CDR1 MDHEN, CDR2 SYDVKM.

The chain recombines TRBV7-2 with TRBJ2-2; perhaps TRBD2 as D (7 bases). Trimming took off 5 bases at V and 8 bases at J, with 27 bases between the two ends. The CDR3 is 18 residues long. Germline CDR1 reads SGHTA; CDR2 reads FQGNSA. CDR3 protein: CASSPGGSWGVLGGELFF. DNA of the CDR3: TGTGCCAGCAGCCCGGGGGGCTCCTGGGGTGTATTAGGGGGGGAGCTGTTTTTT.